The T cell receptor (beta chain) described here comes from a study of identical twins. Note on this clonotype: Antigen unknown.

Overall study results and limits: The authors noted that invariant MAIT and iNKT cells could partly confound zero-insertion analyses.

A universal primer site was created by template switching, with the cDNA bearing unique molecular identifiers. TCRdb reprocessed the 5' RACE reads via MiXCR and lists one record per CDR3 protein. This sample has about 210,000 distinct CDR3 sequences, with roughly a tenth found just once. This CDR3 has 13 residues. The ends lost 3 bases at V and 8 bases at J; junction bases unmatched: 4. The germline CDR1 and CDR2 sequences are MNHEY and SMNVEV (reference sequence). The chain uses TRBV27 and TRBJ1-2; the match to TRBD1 covers 9 bases. Source material: memory (CD45RO+) T cells sorted from blood. The clonotype was recovered from a woman between 18 and 29 years old in good health. In DNA, the CDR3 is TGTGCCAGCAGTTTCGGGGACAGGGTCGGCTACACCTTC. Protein product: CASSFGDRVGYTF.